One and the same sample provided the 10 T cell receptor beta chains below, sequenced in a study of molecular identifiers for immune sequencing clone quantification. TCRdb re-analysed the PCR reads in MiXCR, keeping a single row per CDR3 protein. The data show about 510,000 distinct CDR3 sequences, about 26% seen once. Sequencing was carried out using naive CD8+ T cells from blood, with Jurkat cell RNA spiked in. Sample subset: FACS-sorted CD8+CD4-CCR7+CD45RA+ naive T cells. The receptor source for this set is a human donor in good health. Some libraries in this study had Jurkat cell RNA spiked in.

This chain uses TRBV20-1 with TRBJ2-3; D is perhaps TRBD1 or TRBD2 (5 bases each). The CDR3 contains 14 residues. The V and J ends lost 6 bases and 1 base respectively, with 14 bases between them. The germline V gene encodes CDR1 DFQATT and CDR2 SNEGSKA (reference sequence). The CDR3 DNA reads as TGCAGTGCCCGATGGGACGTCCGCACAGATACGCAGTATTTT. This codes for CSARWDVRTDTQYF.

The sample holds a few counts of this clonotype. The chain carries TRBV7-6 and TRBJ2-7; 9 bases map to TRBD1. Trimming cost V 5 bases and J 1 base; bases outside gene matches: 6. CDR3 size: 15 residues. CDR1 and CDR2 from the germline V gene are SGHVS and FNYEAQ. The CDR3 bases are TGTGCCAGCAGCCCCCCGACAGGGGGTTCCTACGAGCAGTACTTC. This sequence encodes CASSPPTGGSYEQYF.

Points on this clonotype: A much more abundant neighbour one base away suggests this may be a read error. The rearrangement uses TRBV30 and TRBJ2-1; D not certain. Germline V gene lookup returns CDR1 GTSNPN and CDR2 SVGIG (reference sequence). There are 13 residues in the CDR3. In DNA form, the CDR3 reads TGTGCCTGGAGTGTACAAATTTACAATGAGCGGTTCTTC. It codes for CAWSVQIYNERFF.

This chain uses TRBV12-5 with TRBJ2-7; 7 positions match TRBD1. In germline, CDR1 is LGHNT, CDR2 FRNRAP. Germline trimming cut 1 base from V and 5 bases from J; bases unmatched to any gene: 5. The length of the CDR3 is 14 residues. CDR3 in DNA: TGTGCTAGTGGTTTGGGACAGGGTGCGGACGAGCAGTACTTC. Amino acids: CASGLGQGADEQYF.

The CDR3, as DNA: TGCAGTGCTAGCGGAGGGGGCTGGGGGACAGAGAAGACAGATACGCAGTATTTT. Amino acid sequence: CSASGGGWGTEKTDTQYF. The chain uses TRBV20-1 and TRBJ2-3; TRBD1 is a possible D gene (7 bases). The germline CDR1 and CDR2 sequences are DFQATT and SNEGSKA (reference sequence). The CDR3 sequence is 18 residues long. V was cut by 3 bases and J by 3 bases, with 25 bases left in between.

With respect to this clonotype: One junction end does not reproduce the germline sequence, and a read error may be involved. J is TRBJ1-2 and V is TRBV4-3; the D is unclear. From germline, CDR1 is LGHNA and CDR2 YSLEER. The CDR3 runs to 14 residues. For the CDR3, the DNA is TGCGCCAGCAGCCAAGAAGTCAACAACTATGGCTACGCCTTC. This translates into CASSQEVNNYGYAF.

Worth noting for this clonotype: A much bigger clone sits one base away, suggesting this may be a read error. The rearrangement links TRBV29-1 to TRBJ2-5; the D gene is possibly TRBD1 (6 bases). The CDR3 runs 15 residues. V was pared by 4 bases and J by 7 bases, with 22 bases between. Looked up from germline, CDR1 is SQVTM and CDR2 is ANQGSEA. CDR3 nucleotide sequence: TGCAGCGTTGCCGGTTCCACAGGGCAGGAAGTGACCCAGTACTTC. Protein: CSVAGSTGQEVTQYF.

This clonotype has at least ten counts. The chain carries TRBV29-1 and TRBJ2-5; D possibly corresponds to TRBD2 (7 bases). Between the trimmed V and J ends, which lost 2 bases and 3 bases, there was a span of 22 bases. The CDR3 loop spans 17 amino acids. Germline CDR1 reads SQVTM; CDR2 reads ANQGSEA. CDR3 region: CSVEIGGQWGAEETQYF. The DNA for the CDR3 is TGCAGCGTTGAAATCGGGGGGCAGTGGGGGGCCGAAGAGACCCAGTACTTC.

V is TRBV15 and J is TRBJ2-7; the D gene is possibly TRBD2 (6 bases). The CDR3 length is 14 residues. Germline loops: CDR1 LNHNV, CDR2 YYDKDF (reference sequence). Trimming stripped 5 bases from V and 3 bases from J, with 14 bases between. The CDR3 nucleotides read TGTGCCACCAGCGGGGGACTTTCTGGCTACGAGCAGTACTTC. Translation gives CATSGGLSGYEQYF.

This clonotype was counted ten times or more. V and J are TRBV6-1 and TRBJ2-7; the D gene is possibly TRBD1 (6 bases). This CDR3 region has 14 residues. V was clipped by 4 bases and J by 0 bases, with 10 bases between them. Germline CDR1 is MNHNS and CDR2 is SASEGT. CDR3 in DNA: TGTGCCAGCAGTGCCCGGGACAACTCCTACGAGCAGTACTTC. Its protein is CASSARDNSYEQYF.